The entry below describes one TCR beta chain. Its matching antigen is unknown. Repertoires were generated with immunoSEQ multiplex PCR, while TCRdb's copy carries only in-frame clones and drops some. The sample includes about 150,000 clones, around 90% of them seen just once. The data were obtained in a study of T cell responses to AZD1222 COVID-19 vaccine. Study conclusions and caveats: In a largely white British group with more females than males, clonal diversity was possibly underestimated. Regions 160-218 and 743-854 dominated among vaccine-associated CD4 TCRs spanning spike. After two AZD1222 doses, spike-specific TCR breadth and depth rose versus day 0. Per reports, nearly half of all spike-specific TCRs target regions that are unmutated in variants.

This CDR3 spans 15 amino acids. The germline V gene has CDR1 SGHVS and CDR2 FNYEAQ. The junction had 4 bases not matched to a gene; V was cut back by 3 bases and J by 4 bases. The sequencing used peripheral blood, collected 28 days after the second AZD1222 dose. This TCR came from an adult who received the AZD1222 COVID-19 vaccine. The V call is TRBV7-6, the J call TRBJ1-1; 11 bases align to TRBD1. The DNA of the CDR3 is TGTGCCAGCAGCTTTCCCGGGACAGGGGGCACTGAAGCTTTCTTT. Encoded protein: CASSFPGTGGTEAFF. Full variable domain (remainder filled in from reference TRBV7-6 and TRBJ1-1): GAGVSQSPRYKVTKRGQDVALRCDPISGHVSLYWYRQALGQGPEFLTYFNYEAQQDKSGLPNDRFSAERPEGSISTLTIQRTEQRDSAMYRCASSFPGTGGTEAFFGQGTRLTVV.